This is a list of T cell receptor beta chains from one sample in a study of blood T cell repertoires in COVID-19. Method: immunoSEQ multiplex PCR; TCRdb's copy keeps in-frame clones and lacks some. The sample includes about 3,800 clones, around 93% of them seen just once. Sample: peripheral blood. The origin of the receptors is a man aged 50 to 59 with active COVID-19. Each CDR3 is given with its conserved first and last residue. A D gene is named only where the DNA matches it firmly. Only part of the rows carry a size: once, few, many, or a class if the clone is expanded.

v_gene	d_gene	abundance	j_gene	CDR3aa	CDR3nt
TRBV5-5	TRBD1	NA	TRBJ2-1	CASSGTGVNEQFF	TGTGCCAGCAGCGGGACAGGGGTCAATGAGCAGTTCTTC
TRBV13	NA	NA	TRBJ1-5	CASSLGSGLGGAPPRPHNQPQHF	TGTGCCAGCAGCTTAGGTTCAGGGCTAGGCGGGGCCCCCCCCCGTCCTCACAATCAGCCCCAGCATTTT
TRBV7-9	NA	NA	TRBJ1-5	CASSLGMPGQPQHF	TGTGCCAGCAGCTTAGGGATGCCGGGTCAGCCCCAGCATTTT
TRBV7-2	TRBD2	NA	TRBJ2-1	CASSPRTSDYNEQFF	TGTGCCAGCAGCCCCCGGACTAGCGACTACAATGAGCAGTTCTTC
TRBV28	NA	NA	TRBJ1-6	CASSLFPSPQTLNNSPLHF	TGTGCCAGCAGTTTATTTCCGTCCCCACAAACGTTAAATAATTCACCCCTCCACTTT
TRBV5-1	NA	NA	TRBJ1-2	CASRLEQGYGYTF	TGCGCCAGCAGGCTTGAACAGGGATATGGCTACACCTTC
TRBV4-3	TRBD1	NA	TRBJ2-2	CASSQRGLTGELFF	TGCGCCAGCAGCCAAAGGGGGCTCACCGGGGAGCTGTTTTTT
TRBV7-3	NA	NA	TRBJ2-3	CASSLLAGLTDTQYF	TGTGCCAGCAGCTTATTGGCGGGACTCACAGATACGCAGTATTTT
TRBV28	NA	NA	TRBJ2-1	CASSLFDYPKRHEQFF	TGTGCCAGCAGTTTATTCGACTATCCGAAGCGACATGAGCAGTTCTTC
TRBV9	NA	NA	TRBJ2-3	CASSPRNRAGSSSTDTQYF	TGTGCCAGCAGCCCGAGGAACCGTGCAGGGTCCTCTAGCACAGATACGCAGTATTTT
TRBV28	TRBD1	NA	TRBJ1-1	CASSWDRANTEAFF	TGTGCCAGCAGTTGGGACAGGGCGAACACTGAAGCTTTCTTT
TRBV15	NA	NA	TRBJ1-1	CATSRELGDTEAFF	TGTGCCACCAGCAGAGAGCTAGGGGACACTGAAGCTTTCTTT
TRBV12-3/TRBV12-4	TRBD2	NA	TRBJ2-7	CASQGLNLEQYF	TGTGCCAGCCAGGGACTAAACCTCGAGCAGTACTTC
TRBV18	NA	NA	TRBJ2-3	CASSPVGVRPDTQYF	TGTGCCAGCTCACCAGTTGGAGTCAGACCAGATACGCAGTATTTT
TRBV7-6	TRBD2	NA	TRBJ2-1	CASSGLSGSSYNEQFF	TGTGCCAGCAGCGGGCTTAGCGGGAGCTCCTACAATGAGCAGTTCTTC
TRBV5-1	TRBD2	NA	TRBJ2-3	CASSLATSGTDTQYF	TGCGCCAGCAGCTTGGCGACTAGCGGCACAGATACGCAGTATTTT
TRBV4-1	NA	NA	TRBJ2-6	CASSHDRNSGANVLTF	TGCGCCAGCAGCCACGACAGGAACTCTGGGGCCAACGTCCTGACTTTC
TRBV7-2	TRBD1	NA	TRBJ2-7	CASSTAGTGKYEQYF	TGTGCCAGCAGCACAGCCGGGACAGGGAAATACGAGCAGTACTTC
TRBV29-1	TRBD2	once	TRBJ2-1	CSVAGTSGRNEQFF	TGCAGCGTTGCCGGGACTAGCGGGAGAAATGAGCAGTTCTTC
TRBV25-1	TRBD2	NA	TRBJ2-1	CASSELNSGRYNEQFF	TGTGCCAGCAGTGAATTGAATAGCGGGAGATACAATGAGCAGTTCTTC
TRBV21-1	NA	NA	TRBJ2-3	CASSNQTGITDTQYF	TGTGCCAGCAGCAACCAAACAGGAATCACAGATACGCAGTATTTT
TRBV13	TRBD1	NA	TRBJ1-1	CASSSPTTGSTEAFF	TGTGCCAGCAGCTCCCCAACGACAGGGTCCACTGAAGCTTTCTTT
TRBV19	NA	NA	TRBJ1-2	CASSIPAPRNGYTF	TGTGCCAGTAGTATACCGGCCCCGAGGAACGGCTACACCTTC
TRBV29-1	TRBD2	NA	TRBJ2-3	CSVDSGRISDTQYF	TGCAGCGTTGATAGCGGGAGGATTTCAGATACGCAGTATTTT
TRBV7-2	NA	once	TRBJ2-1	CASSLEIYQGRHEQFF	TGTGCCAGCAGCTTAGAAATTTACCAGGGTAGGCATGAGCAGTTCTTC
TRBV30	NA	NA	TRBJ1-4	CAWNSPRRLEKLFF	TGTGCCTGGAATAGCCCGAGGCGGCTAGAAAAACTGTTTTTT
TRBV19	TRBD2	NA	TRBJ2-5	CASSRWTSGRQETQYF	TGTGCCAGTAGCAGATGGACTAGCGGGCGGCAAGAGACCCAGTACTTC
TRBV19	NA	NA	TRBJ1-5	CASSIQGSEQPQHF	TGTGCCAGTAGTATACAGGGAAGTGAACAGCCCCAGCATTTT
TRBV11-3	NA	NA	TRBJ1-4	CASSSQRGEYEKLFF	TGTGCCAGCAGCTCTCAACGGGGGGAATATGAAAAACTGTTTTTT
TRBV4-3	NA	NA	TRBJ2-3	CASSQDRATSADTDTQYF	TGCGCCAGCAGCCAAGATCGGGCGACTAGTGCGGACACAGATACGCAGTATTTT
TRBV6-6	TRBD1	NA	TRBJ1-1	CASSSRDSTHTEAFF	TGTGCCAGCAGTTCGCGGGACAGCACTCACACTGAAGCTTTCTTT
TRBV6-2/TRBV6-3	TRBD2	NA	TRBJ2-3	CASSYSRASGRDTQYF	TGTGCCAGCAGTTACTCGAGGGCTAGCGGGAGAGATACGCAGTATTTT
TRBV4-3	TRBD2	NA	TRBJ2-7	CASSQDPGGSAYEQYF	TGCGCCAGCAGCCAAGACCCGGGCGGGAGCGCCTACGAGCAGTACTTC
TRBV19	NA	NA	TRBJ2-3	CASALAHSTDTQYF	TGTGCCAGCGCTCTAGCGCATAGCACAGATACGCAGTATTTT
TRBV6-2/TRBV6-3	NA	NA	TRBJ2-1	CASSYDPSTRGSKYTYNEQFF	TGTGCCAGCAGTTACGACCCCTCAACCCGGGGTTCGAAATATACCTACAATGAGCAGTTCTTC
TRBV9	NA	NA	TRBJ2-1	CASSVGEEGSYNEQFF	TGTGCCAGCAGCGTAGGGGAGGAGGGCTCCTACAATGAGCAGTTCTTC
TRBV18	TRBD2	NA	TRBJ2-1	CASSLGGGSDNEQFF	TGTGCCAGCTCACTTGGCGGCGGGAGTGATAATGAGCAGTTCTTC
TRBV7-9	NA	NA	TRBJ1-4	CASQRPGLINEKLFF	TGTGCCAGCCAGAGACCGGGACTTATTAATGAAAAACTGTTTTTT
TRBV28	TRBD2	NA	TRBJ2-5	CASSWLAGGKETQYF	TGTGCCAGCAGTTGGCTAGCGGGAGGAAAAGAGACCCAGTACTTC
TRBV19	NA	NA	TRBJ1-1	CASSSTVWLNTEAFF	TGTGCCAGTAGTTCTACTGTTTGGTTGAACACTGAAGCTTTCTTT
TRBV6-2/TRBV6-3	NA	NA	TRBJ2-1	CASSYSGVAYNEQFF	TGTGCCAGCAGTTACTCGGGAGTAGCCTACAATGAGCAGTTCTTC
TRBV24-1	NA	NA	TRBJ2-1	CATSVASSYNEQFF	TGTGCCACCAGTGTTGCGAGCTCCTACAATGAGCAGTTCTTC
TRBV30	NA	NA	TRBJ1-6	CAWGSGGDNSPLHF	TGTGCCTGGGGTTCGGGAGGGGATAATTCACCCCTCCACTTT
TRBV6-5	NA	NA	TRBJ1-6	CASNALINSPLHF	TGTGCCAGCAACGCGCTTATCAATTCACCCCTCCACTTT
TRBV6-2/TRBV6-3	NA	NA	TRBJ1-2	CASSYYGLTSGYTF	TGTGCCAGCAGTTACTATGGGCTAACAAGTGGCTACACCTTC
TRBV4-2	TRBD1	NA	TRBJ1-2	CASSRGTGGANYGYTF	TGTGCCAGTAGCCGGGGGACAGGGGGCGCGAACTATGGCTACACCTTC
TRBV7-9	NA	NA	TRBJ1-6	CASSTYRDSPLHF	TGTGCCAGCAGCACCTACAGGGATTCACCCCTCCACTTT
TRBV30	NA	NA	TRBJ1-6	CAWSLTQGSPLHF	TGTGCCTGGAGTTTGACACAGGGTTCACCCCTCCACTTT
TRBV7-3	TRBD1	NA	TRBJ2-2	CASSLVGTVITGELFF	TGTGCCAGCAGCTTAGTCGGGACAGTCATCACCGGGGAGCTGTTTTTT
TRBV6-5	TRBD1	NA	TRBJ1-3	CASSYSRGNTIYF	TGTGCCAGCAGTTACTCCAGGGGGAACACCATATATTTT
TRBV6-5	TRBD1	NA	TRBJ2-5	CASRWTGWETQYF	TGTGCCAGCAGATGGACAGGCTGGGAGACCCAGTACTTC
TRBV19	NA	NA	TRBJ1-5	CASSILRGYSNQPQHF	TGTGCCAGTAGTATTCTAAGGGGTTATAGCAATCAGCCCCAGCATTTT
TRBV28	NA	NA	TRBJ1-5	CASSWSGATQPQHF	TGTGCCAGCAGTTGGTCAGGGGCGACCCAGCCCCAGCATTTT
TRBV6-2/TRBV6-3	TRBD1	NA	TRBJ2-2	CASSRTGTVTTGELFF	TGTGCCAGCAGTCGGACCGGGACAGTTACCACCGGGGAGCTGTTTTTT
TRBV7-9	TRBD1	NA	TRBJ2-5	CASSLDRVETQYF	TGTGCCAGCAGCCTAGACAGGGTGGAGACCCAGTACTTC